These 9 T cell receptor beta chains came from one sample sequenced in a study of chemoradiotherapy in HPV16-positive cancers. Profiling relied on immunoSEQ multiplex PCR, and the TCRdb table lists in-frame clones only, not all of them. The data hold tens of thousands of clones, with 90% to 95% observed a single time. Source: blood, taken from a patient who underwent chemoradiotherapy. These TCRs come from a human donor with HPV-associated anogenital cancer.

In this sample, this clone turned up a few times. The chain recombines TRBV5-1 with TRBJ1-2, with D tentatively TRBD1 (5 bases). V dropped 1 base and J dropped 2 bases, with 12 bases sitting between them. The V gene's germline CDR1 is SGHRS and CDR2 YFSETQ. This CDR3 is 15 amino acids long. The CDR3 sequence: CASSLSARGNYGYTF. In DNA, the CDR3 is TGCGCCAGCAGCTTGAGCGCCCGGGGGAACTATGGCTACACCTTC.

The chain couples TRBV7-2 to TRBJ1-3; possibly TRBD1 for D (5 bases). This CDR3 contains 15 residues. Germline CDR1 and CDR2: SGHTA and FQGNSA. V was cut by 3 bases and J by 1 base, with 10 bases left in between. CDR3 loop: CASSLQGGSGNTIYF. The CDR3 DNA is TGTGCCAGCAGCTTGCAGGGAGGGTCTGGAAACACCATATATTTT.

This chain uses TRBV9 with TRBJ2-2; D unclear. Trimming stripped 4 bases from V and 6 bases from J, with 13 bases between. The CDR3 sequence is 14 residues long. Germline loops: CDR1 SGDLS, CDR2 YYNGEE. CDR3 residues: CASSPAWIAGELFF. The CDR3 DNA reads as TGTGCCAGCAGCCCGGCATGGATCGCCGGGGAGCTGTTTTTT.

The CDR3 DNA is TGTGCCAGCAGTCCCGAGGGGGGAATAGATACGCAGTATTTT. Its protein product is CASSPEGGIDTQYF. This chain links TRBV6-1 with TRBJ2-3; TRBD1 or TRBD2 may be the D gene (6 bases each). The length of the CDR3 is 14 residues. V was pared by 5 bases and J by 5 bases, with 14 bases between. Germline V lookup: CDR1 MNHNS, CDR2 SASEGT.

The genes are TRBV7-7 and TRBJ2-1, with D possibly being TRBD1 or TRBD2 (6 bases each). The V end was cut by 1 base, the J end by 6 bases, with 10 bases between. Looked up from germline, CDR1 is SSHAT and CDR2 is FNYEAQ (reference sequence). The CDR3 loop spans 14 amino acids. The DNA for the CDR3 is TGTGCCAGCAGCTTAGGGGGGGCAGGCAATGAGCAGTTCTTC. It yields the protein CASSLGGAGNEQFF.

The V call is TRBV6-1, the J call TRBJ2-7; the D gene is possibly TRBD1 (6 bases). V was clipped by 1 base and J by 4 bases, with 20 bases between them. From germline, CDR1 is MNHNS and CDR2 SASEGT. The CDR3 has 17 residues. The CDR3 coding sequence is TGTGCCAGCAGTGAAGGATTCGCTGCGGCAGGGGCGTACGAGCAGTACTTC. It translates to CASSEGFAAAGAYEQYF.

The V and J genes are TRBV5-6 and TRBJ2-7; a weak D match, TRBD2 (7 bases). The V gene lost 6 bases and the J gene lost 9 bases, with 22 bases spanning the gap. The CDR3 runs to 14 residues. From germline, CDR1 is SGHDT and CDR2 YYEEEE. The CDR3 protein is CASTMGRGAAGQYF. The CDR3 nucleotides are TGTGCCAGCACCATGGGTCGGGGGGCGGCCGGGCAGTACTTC.

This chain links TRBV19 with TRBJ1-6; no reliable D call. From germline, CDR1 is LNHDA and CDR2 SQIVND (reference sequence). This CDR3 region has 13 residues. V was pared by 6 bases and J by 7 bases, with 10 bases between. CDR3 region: CASRRLVNSPLHF. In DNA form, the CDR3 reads TGTGCCAGTAGGCGGCTGGTCAATTCACCCCTCCACTTT.

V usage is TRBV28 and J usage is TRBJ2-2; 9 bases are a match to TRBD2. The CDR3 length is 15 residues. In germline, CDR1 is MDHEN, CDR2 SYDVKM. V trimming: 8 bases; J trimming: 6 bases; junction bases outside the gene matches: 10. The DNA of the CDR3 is TGTGCCAGCCGGGTAGCGGGAGAGGGTTCCGGGGAGCTGTTTTTT. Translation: CASRVAGEGSGELFF.